These 8 T cell receptor beta chains share one sample of origin, sequenced in a study of T cells after yellow fever vaccination (dated by TCRdb to about 2019). In the paper's terms, the treatment or condition label means: live attenuated yellow fever vaccine strain. Library preparation employed 5' RACE. Sequencing was performed on an Illumina NovaSeq 6000. TCRdb itself trimmed the public reads at Q25 with fastp, ran MiXCR and retained productive beta chains. Rows matching on CDR3 protein sequence are summarized as one entry with the most common DNA and genes. This sample has about 340,000 distinct CDR3 sequences in its table, and under 5% of those were observed once. The ten top clones hold about 24% of the sample. The source was PBMCs, collected 5 days after the yellow fever booster vaccination. The receptor source for this set is a man aged 18 to 35 who received the YFV17D yellow fever vaccine.

The sample holds a few counts of this clonotype. This chain links TRBV5-1 with TRBJ1-4; D may be TRBD1 (6 bases). CDR1 and CDR2 (germline): SGHRS, YFSETQ. The CDR3 loop spans 14 amino acids. V was trimmed by 4 bases and J by 2 bases, leaving 9 bases between them. The CDR3 DNA is TGCGCCAGCAGCCGCACAGGGACTAATGAAAAACTGTTTTTT. It specifies CASSRTGTNEKLFF.

This clonotype has just a few counts. The chain carries TRBV12-3 or TRBV12-4 and TRBJ2-3, with 7 bases lining up with TRBD2. Trimming cost V 3 bases and J 8 bases; bases outside gene matches: 20. This CDR3 spans 18 amino acids. CDR3 DNA sequence: TGTGCCAGCAGTTTCCGAGCGGGACCTCTTAGCCCCAAAGGTACGCAGTATTTT. It is translated as CASSFRAGPLSPKGTQYF.

In its sample, this clonotype was seen a few times. J is TRBJ2-7 and V is TRBV5-1, with a tentative D call TRBD1 (6 bases). Germline V gene data show CDR1 as SGHRS and CDR2 as YFSETQ. Trimming shortened V by 1 base and J by 5 bases, and 19 bases separated the two germline ends. CDR3 length: 16 residues. CDR3 sequence (DNA): TGCGCCAGCAGCTTGTTCGAGACAGGCCAAAGGGACGAGCAGTACTTC. The encoded protein is CASSLFETGQRDEQYF.

This clonotype was counted at least ten times. J is TRBJ1-1 and V is TRBV6-6; maybe TRBD1 (5 bases). Trimming took 3 bases from V and 4 from J, leaving 9 bases between them. Germline CDR1 reads MNHNY; CDR2 reads SVGAGI (reference sequence). The CDR3 is 13 amino acids. The CDR3 sequence: CASSYTGSTEAFF. CDR3 bases: TGTGCCAGCAGTTATACAGGTAGCACTGAAGCTTTCTTT.

The sample holds a few counts of this clonotype. The chain joins TRBV6-6 to TRBJ1-4, with 7 bases identical to TRBD1. This CDR3 comprises 16 residues. Unmatched junction bases numbered 12, after V lost 6 bases and J lost 5 bases. Germline V gene data show CDR1 as MNHNY and CDR2 as SVGAGI (reference sequence). CDR3 in DNA: TGTGCCAGCAGCTCGATCCGACAGGGCTCAAATGAAAAACTGTTTTTT. It codes for CASSSIRQGSNEKLFF.

This chain joins TRBV20-1 and TRBJ2-7, with TRBD1 matching 10 bases. V gave up 4 bases and J gave up 5 bases; unmatched junction bases: 5. Germline CDR1 reads DFQATT; CDR2 reads SNEGSKA (reference sequence). The CDR3 has 13 amino acids. The CDR3 region has the DNA TGCAGTGCTAAACCGGGACAGGGGAACGAGCAGTACTTC. Translation gives CSAKPGQGNEQYF.

The V and J genes are TRBV2 and TRBJ2-7; tentatively, D is TRBD1 or TRBD2 (5 bases each). The CDR3 consists of 14 residues. The V gene's germline CDR1 is SNHLY and CDR2 FYNNEI. Trimming cost V 6 bases and J 6 bases, with 18 bases left between them. The DNA for the CDR3 is TGTGCCAGCAGGGGTCAGGGTATTGGAGGCGAGCAGTACGTC. Translating it yields CASRGQGIGGEQYV.

This clonotype has a count of ten or more. The chain has TRBV7-2 and TRBJ2-5; 8 positions agree with TRBD2. The V gene's germline CDR1 is SGHTA and CDR2 FQGNSA. The CDR3 contains 14 residues. Trimming took 5 bases from V and 3 from J; bases not matched to a gene: 5. The DNA of the CDR3 is TGTGCCAGCAGCCAAAATAGCGGGAAAGAGACCCAGTACTTC. It codes for CASSQNSGKETQYF.